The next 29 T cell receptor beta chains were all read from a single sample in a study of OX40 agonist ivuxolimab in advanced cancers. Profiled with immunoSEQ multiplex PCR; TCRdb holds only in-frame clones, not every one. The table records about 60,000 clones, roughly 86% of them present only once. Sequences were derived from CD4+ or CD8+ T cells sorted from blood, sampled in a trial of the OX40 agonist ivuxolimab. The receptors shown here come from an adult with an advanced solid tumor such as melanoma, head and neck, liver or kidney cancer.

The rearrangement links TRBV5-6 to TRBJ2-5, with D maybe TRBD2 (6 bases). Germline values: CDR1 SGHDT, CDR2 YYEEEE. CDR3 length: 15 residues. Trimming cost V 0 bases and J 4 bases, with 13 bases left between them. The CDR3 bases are TGTGCCAGCAGCTTGGGTGGTGGGGGAGGAGAGACCCAGTACTTC. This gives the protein CASSLGGGGGETQYF.

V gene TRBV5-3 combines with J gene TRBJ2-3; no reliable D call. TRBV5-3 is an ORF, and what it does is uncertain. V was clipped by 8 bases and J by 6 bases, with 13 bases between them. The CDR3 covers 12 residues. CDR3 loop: CASTLLGDTQYF. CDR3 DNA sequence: TGTGCCAGCACGTTACTTGGGGATACGCAGTATTTT.

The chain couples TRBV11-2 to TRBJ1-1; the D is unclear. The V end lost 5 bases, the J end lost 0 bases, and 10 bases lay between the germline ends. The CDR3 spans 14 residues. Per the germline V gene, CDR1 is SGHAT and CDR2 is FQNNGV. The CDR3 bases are TGTGCCAGCAGCCCGGGATTGCTGAACACTGAAGCTTTCTTT. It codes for CASSPGLLNTEAFF.

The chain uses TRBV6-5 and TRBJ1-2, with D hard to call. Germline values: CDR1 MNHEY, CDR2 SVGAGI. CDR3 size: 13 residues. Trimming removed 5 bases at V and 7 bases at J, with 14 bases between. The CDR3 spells CASSPSGFTGYTF. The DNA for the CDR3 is TGTGCCAGCAGTCCGTCCGGGTTTACTGGCTACACCTTC.

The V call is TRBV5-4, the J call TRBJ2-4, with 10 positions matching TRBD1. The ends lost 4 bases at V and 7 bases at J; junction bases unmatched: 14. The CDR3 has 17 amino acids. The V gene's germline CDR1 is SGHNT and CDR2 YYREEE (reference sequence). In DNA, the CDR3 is TGTGCCAGCAGCCCCGGCCCGGGACAGGGGAAAGAGAACATTCAGTACTTC. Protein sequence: CASSPGPGQGKENIQYF.

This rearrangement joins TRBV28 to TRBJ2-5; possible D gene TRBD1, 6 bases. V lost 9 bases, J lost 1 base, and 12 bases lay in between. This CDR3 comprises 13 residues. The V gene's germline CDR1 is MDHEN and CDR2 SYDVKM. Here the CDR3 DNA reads TGTGCCAGTTGGGGACAAATCCAAGAGACCCAGTACTTC. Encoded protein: CASWGQIQETQYF.

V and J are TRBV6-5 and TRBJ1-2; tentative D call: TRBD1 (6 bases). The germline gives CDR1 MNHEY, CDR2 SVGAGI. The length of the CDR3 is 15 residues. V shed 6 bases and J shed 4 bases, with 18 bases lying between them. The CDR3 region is CASRIPGQGGYGYTF. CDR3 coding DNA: TGTGCCAGCAGGATCCCGGGACAAGGAGGCTATGGCTACACCTTC.

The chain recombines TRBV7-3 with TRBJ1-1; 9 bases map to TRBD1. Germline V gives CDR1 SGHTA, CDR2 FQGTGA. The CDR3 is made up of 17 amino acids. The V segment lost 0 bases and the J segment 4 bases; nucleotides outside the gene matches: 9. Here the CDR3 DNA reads TGTGCCAGCAGCTTAACCCCGGGGACAGGGAGGAGCACTGAAGCTTTCTTT. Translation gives CASSLTPGTGRSTEAFF.

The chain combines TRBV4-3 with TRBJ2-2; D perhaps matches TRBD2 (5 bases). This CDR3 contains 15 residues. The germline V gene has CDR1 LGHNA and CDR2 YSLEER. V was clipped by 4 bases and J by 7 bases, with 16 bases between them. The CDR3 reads CASSRIIGVSGELFF. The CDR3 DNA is TGCGCCAGCAGCCGGATTATCGGGGTGAGCGGGGAGCTGTTTTTT.

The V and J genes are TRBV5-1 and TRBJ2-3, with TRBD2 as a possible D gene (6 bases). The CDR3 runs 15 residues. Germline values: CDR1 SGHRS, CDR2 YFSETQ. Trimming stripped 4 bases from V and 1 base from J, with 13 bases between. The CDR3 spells CASSRGTLGTDTQYF. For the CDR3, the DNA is TGCGCCAGCAGCCGGGGGACCCTTGGCACAGATACGCAGTATTTT.

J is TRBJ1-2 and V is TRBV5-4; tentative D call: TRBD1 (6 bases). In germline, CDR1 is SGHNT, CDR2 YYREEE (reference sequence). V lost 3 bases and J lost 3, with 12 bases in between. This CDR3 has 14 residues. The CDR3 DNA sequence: TGTGCCAGCAGCTCGCAGGGGTTGGACTATGGCTACACCTTC. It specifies CASSSQGLDYGYTF.

In DNA, the CDR3 is TGCGCCAGCAAGGGTGGCACCGTCGGCTTGGGGACCGGGGAGCTGTTTTTT. Protein product: CASKGGTVGLGTGELFF. The chain uses TRBV5-1 and TRBJ2-2; D remains ambiguous. From germline, CDR1 is SGHRS and CDR2 YFSETQ. V gave up 6 bases and J gave up 5 bases, with 23 bases separating them. This CDR3 contains 17 residues.

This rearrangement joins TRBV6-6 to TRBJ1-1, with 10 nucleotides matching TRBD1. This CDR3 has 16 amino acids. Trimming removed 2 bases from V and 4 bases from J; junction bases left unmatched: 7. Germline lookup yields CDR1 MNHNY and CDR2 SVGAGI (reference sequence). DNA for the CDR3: TGTGCCAGCAGTTACCCTGGAGGGACAGGGGCCACTGAAGCTTTCTTT. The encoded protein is CASSYPGGTGATEAFF.

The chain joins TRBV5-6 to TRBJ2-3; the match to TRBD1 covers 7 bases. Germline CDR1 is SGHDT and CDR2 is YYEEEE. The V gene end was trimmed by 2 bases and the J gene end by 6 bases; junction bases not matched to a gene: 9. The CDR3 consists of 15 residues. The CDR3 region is CASSFTGVGVDTQYF. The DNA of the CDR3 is TGTGCCAGCAGCTTCACAGGGGTTGGAGTTGATACGCAGTATTTT.

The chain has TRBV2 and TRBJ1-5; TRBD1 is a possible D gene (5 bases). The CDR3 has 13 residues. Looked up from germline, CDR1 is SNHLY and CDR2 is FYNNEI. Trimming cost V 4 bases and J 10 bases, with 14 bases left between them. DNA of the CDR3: TGTGCCAGCAGTGTGGTGGGGGTCGACCCCCAGCATTTT. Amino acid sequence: CASSVVGVDPQHF.

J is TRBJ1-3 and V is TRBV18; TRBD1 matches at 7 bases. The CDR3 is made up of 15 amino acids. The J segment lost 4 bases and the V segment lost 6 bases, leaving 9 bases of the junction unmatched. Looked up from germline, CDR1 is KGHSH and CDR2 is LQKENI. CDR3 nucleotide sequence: TGTGCCAGCTCGTCGGGACAGCCTAACGGAAACACCATATATTTT. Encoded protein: CASSSGQPNGNTIYF.

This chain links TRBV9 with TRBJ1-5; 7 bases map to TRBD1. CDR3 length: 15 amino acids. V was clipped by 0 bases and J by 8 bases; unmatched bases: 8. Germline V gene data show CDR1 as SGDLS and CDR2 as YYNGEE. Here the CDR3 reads CASSVGTGGAEPQHF. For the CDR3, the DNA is TGTGCCAGCAGCGTAGGGACAGGTGGAGCGGAGCCCCAGCATTTT. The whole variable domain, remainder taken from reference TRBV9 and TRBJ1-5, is DSGVTQTPKHLITATGQRVTLRCSPRSGDLSVYWYQQSLDQGLQFLIQYYNGEERAKGNILERFSAQQFPDLHSELNLSSLELGDSALYFCASSVGTGGAEPQHFGDGTRLSIL.

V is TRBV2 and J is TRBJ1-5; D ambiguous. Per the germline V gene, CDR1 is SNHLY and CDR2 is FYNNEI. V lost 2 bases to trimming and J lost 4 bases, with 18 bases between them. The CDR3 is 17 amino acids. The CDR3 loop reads CASSERVVFGVNQPQHF. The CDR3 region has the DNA TGTGCCAGCAGTGAACGGGTTGTGTTCGGGGTTAATCAGCCCCAGCATTTT. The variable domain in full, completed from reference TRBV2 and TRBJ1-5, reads EPEVTQTPSHQVTQMGQEVILRCVPISNHLYFYWYRQILGQKVEFLVSFYNNEISEKSEIFDDQFSVERPDGSNFTLKIRSTKLEDSAMYFCASSERVVFGVNQPQHFGDGTRLSIL.

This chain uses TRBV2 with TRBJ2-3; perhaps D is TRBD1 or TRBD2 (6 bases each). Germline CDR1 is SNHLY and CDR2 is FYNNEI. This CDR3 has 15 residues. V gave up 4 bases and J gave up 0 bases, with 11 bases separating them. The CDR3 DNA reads TGTGCCAGCAGTGTGGAGGGGGGTAGCACAGATACGCAGTATTTT. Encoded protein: CASSVEGGSTDTQYF.

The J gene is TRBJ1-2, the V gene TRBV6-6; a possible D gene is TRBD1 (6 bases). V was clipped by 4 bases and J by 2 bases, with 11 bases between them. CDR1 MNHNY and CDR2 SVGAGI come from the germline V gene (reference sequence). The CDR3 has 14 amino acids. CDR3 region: CASSLQGKNYGYTF. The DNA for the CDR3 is TGTGCCAGCAGTTTACAGGGTAAAAACTATGGCTACACCTTC.

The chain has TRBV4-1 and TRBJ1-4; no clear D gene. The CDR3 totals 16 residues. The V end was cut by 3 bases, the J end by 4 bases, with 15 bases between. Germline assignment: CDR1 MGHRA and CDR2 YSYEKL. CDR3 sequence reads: CASSHVPPGSNEKLFF. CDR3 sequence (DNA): TGCGCCAGCAGCCATGTGCCTCCGGGGAGTAATGAAAAACTGTTTTTT.

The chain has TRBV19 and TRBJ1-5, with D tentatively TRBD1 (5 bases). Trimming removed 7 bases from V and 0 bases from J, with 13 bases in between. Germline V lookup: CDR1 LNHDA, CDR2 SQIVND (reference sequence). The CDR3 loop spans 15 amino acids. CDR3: CASTGRAISNQPQHF. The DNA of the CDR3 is TGTGCCAGTACTGGCAGGGCAATTAGCAATCAGCCCCAGCATTTT.

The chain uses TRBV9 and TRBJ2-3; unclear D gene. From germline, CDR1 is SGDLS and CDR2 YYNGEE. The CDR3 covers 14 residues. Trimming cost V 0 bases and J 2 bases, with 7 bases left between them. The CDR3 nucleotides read TGTGCCAGCAGCGTAGGAGCCCCCACAGATACGCAGTATTTT. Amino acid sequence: CASSVGAPTDTQYF.

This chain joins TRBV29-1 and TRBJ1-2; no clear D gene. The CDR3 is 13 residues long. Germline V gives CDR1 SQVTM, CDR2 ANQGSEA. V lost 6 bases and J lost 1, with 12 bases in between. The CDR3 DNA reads TGCAGCGTCCAGGCGAACCTTAACTATGGCTACACCTTC. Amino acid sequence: CSVQANLNYGYTF.

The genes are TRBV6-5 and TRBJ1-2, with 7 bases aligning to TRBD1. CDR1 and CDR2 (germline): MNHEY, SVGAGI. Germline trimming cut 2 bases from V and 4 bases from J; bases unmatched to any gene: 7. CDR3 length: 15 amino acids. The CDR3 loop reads CASSYRDSNFYGYTF. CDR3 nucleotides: TGTGCCAGCAGTTACCGGGACAGCAATTTCTATGGCTACACCTTC.

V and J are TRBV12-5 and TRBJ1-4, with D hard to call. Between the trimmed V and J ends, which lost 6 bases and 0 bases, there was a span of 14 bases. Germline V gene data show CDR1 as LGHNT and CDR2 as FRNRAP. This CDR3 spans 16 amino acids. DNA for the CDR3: TGTGCTAGTGGGTACGCCCCGGGGACAACTAATGAAAAACTGTTTTTT. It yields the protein CASGYAPGTTNEKLFF.

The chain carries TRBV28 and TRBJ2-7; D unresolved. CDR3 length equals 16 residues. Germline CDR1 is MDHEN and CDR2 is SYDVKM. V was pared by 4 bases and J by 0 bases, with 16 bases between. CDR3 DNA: TGTGCCAGCAGTTCCCCATCTGCGGCAGACTCCTACGAGCAGTACTTC. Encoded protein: CASSSPSAADSYEQYF.

The CDR3 bases are TGTGCCAGCAGTCCCGATGAAGGGGTTAATCAGCCCCAGCATTTT. It yields the protein CASSPDEGVNQPQHF. This chain connects TRBV27 to TRBJ1-5, with a tentative D call TRBD1 (5 bases). The V gene lost 5 bases and the J gene lost 4 bases, with 15 bases spanning the gap. Germline-derived CDR1 and CDR2 are MNHEY and SMNVEV (reference sequence). This CDR3 region has 15 residues.

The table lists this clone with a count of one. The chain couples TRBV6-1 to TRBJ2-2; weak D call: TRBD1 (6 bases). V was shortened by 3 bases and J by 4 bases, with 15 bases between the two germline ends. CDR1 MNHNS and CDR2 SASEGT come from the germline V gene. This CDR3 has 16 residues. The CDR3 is CASSEGAWTATGELFF. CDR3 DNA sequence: TGTGCCAGCAGTGAGGGAGCCTGGACAGCCACCGGGGAGCTGTTTTTT.